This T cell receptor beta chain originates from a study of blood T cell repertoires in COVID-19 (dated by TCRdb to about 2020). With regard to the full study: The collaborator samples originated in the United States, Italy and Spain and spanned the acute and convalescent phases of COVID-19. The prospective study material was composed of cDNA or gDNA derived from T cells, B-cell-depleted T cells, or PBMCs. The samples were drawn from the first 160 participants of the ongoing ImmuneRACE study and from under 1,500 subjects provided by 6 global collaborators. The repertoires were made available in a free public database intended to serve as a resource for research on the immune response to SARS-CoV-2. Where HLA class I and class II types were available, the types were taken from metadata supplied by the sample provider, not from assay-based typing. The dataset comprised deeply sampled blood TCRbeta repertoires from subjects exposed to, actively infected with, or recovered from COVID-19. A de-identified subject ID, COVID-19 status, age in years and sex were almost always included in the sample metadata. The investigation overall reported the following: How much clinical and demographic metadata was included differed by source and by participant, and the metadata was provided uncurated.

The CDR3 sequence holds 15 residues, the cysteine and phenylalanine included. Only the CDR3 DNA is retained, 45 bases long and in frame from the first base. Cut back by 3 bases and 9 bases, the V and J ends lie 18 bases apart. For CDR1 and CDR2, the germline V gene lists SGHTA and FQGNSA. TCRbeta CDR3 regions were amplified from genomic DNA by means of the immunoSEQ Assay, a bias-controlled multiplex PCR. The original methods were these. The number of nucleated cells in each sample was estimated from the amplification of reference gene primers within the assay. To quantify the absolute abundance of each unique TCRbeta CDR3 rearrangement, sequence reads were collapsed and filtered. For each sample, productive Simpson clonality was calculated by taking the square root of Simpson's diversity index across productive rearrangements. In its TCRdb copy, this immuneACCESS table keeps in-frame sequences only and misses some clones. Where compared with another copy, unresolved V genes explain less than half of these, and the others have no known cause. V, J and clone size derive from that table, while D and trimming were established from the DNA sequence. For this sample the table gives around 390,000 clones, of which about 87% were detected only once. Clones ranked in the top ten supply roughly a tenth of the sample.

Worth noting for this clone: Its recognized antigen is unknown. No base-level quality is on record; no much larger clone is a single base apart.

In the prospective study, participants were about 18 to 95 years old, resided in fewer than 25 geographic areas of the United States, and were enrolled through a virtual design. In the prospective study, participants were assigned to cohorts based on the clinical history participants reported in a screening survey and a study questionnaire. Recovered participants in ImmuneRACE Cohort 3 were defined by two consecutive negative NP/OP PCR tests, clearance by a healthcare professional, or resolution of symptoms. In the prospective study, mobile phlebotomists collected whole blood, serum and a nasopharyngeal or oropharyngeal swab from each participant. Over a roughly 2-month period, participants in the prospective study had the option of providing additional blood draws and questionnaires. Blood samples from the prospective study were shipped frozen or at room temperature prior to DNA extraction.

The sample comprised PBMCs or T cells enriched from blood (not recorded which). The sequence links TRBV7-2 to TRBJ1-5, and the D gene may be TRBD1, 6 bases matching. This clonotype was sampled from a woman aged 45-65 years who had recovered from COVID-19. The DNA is TGTGCCAGCAGCTTGCTAGGACAGTTACCGAGGCCCCAGCATTTT. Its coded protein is CASSLLGQLPRPQHF.